The 21 T cell receptor beta chains below come from one sample, sequenced in a study of T cell repertoires in cytomegalovirus infection. TCRdb recomputed calls from the reads with MiXCR, one row per CDR3 protein. The table shows under 150,000 distinct CDR3 sequences, with roughly 8.2% occurring only once. Sequencing was performed on PBMCs. Receptors originate from a human donor in good health (CMV status not recorded). Some clones in this sample may be carry-over from other donors' samples.

This clonotype was seen many times. The chain links TRBV28 to TRBJ2-6; D is possibly TRBD1 (6 bases). V was trimmed by 3 bases and J by 2 bases, leaving 14 bases between them. Germline assignment: CDR1 MDHEN and CDR2 SYDVKM. This CDR3 is 17 amino acids long. CDR3 sequence reads: CASSFPIRGAGANVLTF. DNA for the CDR3: TGTGCCAGCAGTTTCCCGATCAGGGGTGCTGGGGCCAACGTCCTGACTTTC. The full variable domain, in which reference TRBV28 and TRBJ2-6 provide the parts outside the CDR3, is DVKVTQSSRYLVKRTGEKVFLECVQDMDHENMFWYRQDPGLGLRLIYFSYDVKMKEKGDIPEGYSVSREKKERFSLILESASTNQTSMYLCASSFPIRGAGANVLTFGAGSRLTVL.

This clonotype was seen repeatedly, ten times or more. The chain has TRBV28 and TRBJ2-3; 12 nucleotides match TRBD1. Germline values: CDR1 MDHEN, CDR2 SYDVKM. The CDR3 is 15 amino acids. Trimming at V came to 6 bases and at J to 4 bases, leaving 5 bases not matched to a gene. CDR3 sequence (DNA): TGTGCCAGCAGAAGGGACAGGGGGCACGCAGATACGCAGTATTTT. Translated, it gives CASRRDRGHADTQYF.

In its sample, this clonotype was seen many times. This chain links TRBV6-5 with TRBJ2-2; 10 bases are a match to TRBD1. The CDR3 totals 15 residues. The ends lost 2 bases at V and 3 bases at J; junction bases unmatched: 0. Germline values: CDR1 MNHEY, CDR2 SVGAGI. The CDR3 region is CASSYGTGDTGELFF. The CDR3 DNA reads TGTGCCAGCAGTTACGGGACAGGGGACACCGGGGAGCTGTTTTTT.

This clonotype was counted ten times or more. The V gene is TRBV6-6, the J gene TRBJ1-4; the D is unclear. V was cut by 5 bases and J by 0 bases, with 10 bases left in between. The CDR3 has 15 residues. The germline V gene encodes CDR1 MNHNY and CDR2 SVGAGI (reference sequence). The CDR3 region has the DNA TGTGCCAGCAGTAAGACGGGAGCAACTAATGAAAAACTGTTTTTT. The encoded protein is CASSKTGATNEKLFF.

This clonotype was observed a handful of times. V and J are TRBV3-1 and TRBJ2-1, with a possible D match to TRBD2 (5 bases). With 0 bases removed from V and 5 bases from J, the gap between germline ends came to 17 bases. Per germline, CDR1 LGHDT and CDR2 YNNKEL (reference sequence). This CDR3 has 17 residues. CDR3 nucleotide sequence: TGTGCCAGCAGCCAAGATAAGGAGGATTTAAGACACAATGAGCAGTTCTTC. Protein product: CASSQDKEDLRHNEQFF.

The rearrangement links TRBV14 to TRBJ1-1; 7 positions match TRBD1. There are 15 residues in the CDR3. Germline CDR1 and CDR2: SGHDN and FVKESK. V trimming: 3 bases; J trimming: 4 bases; junction bases outside the gene matches: 8. The CDR3 reads CASSQEGAVLTEAFF. The CDR3 DNA is TGTGCCAGCAGCCAGGAGGGGGCCGTCCTCACTGAAGCTTTCTTT.

The chain combines TRBV7-6 with TRBJ1-1; D gene unclear. Trimming removed 5 bases from V and 1 base from J, with 14 bases in between. CDR1 is SGHVS, CDR2 FNYEAQ, per germline. The CDR3 extends over 15 amino acids. CDR3 DNA: TGTGCCAGCAGCCCTTTCAAGGACTCGAACACTGAAGCTTTCTTT. This sequence encodes CASSPFKDSNTEAFF. Variable domain in full (rest from reference TRBV7-6 and TRBJ1-1): GAGVSQSPRYKVTKRGQDVALRCDPISGHVSLYWYRQALGQGPEFLTYFNYEAQQDKSGLPNDRFSAERPEGSISTLTIQRTEQRDSAMYRCASSPFKDSNTEAFFGQGTRLTVV.

This clonotype was counted at least ten times. The chain is built from TRBV5-4 and TRBJ2-5, with D perhaps being TRBD1 or TRBD2 (5 bases each). CDR1 and CDR2 from the germline V gene are SGHNT and YYREEE (reference sequence). The V gene lost 4 bases and the J gene lost 4 bases, with 14 bases spanning the gap. This CDR3 has 14 residues. The CDR3, as DNA: TGTGCCAGCAGCCTCGTGGGGGTATTAGAGACCCAGTACTTC. Protein product: CASSLVGVLETQYF.

This clonotype was counted only a few times. This chain uses TRBV6-2 or TRBV6-3 with TRBJ2-7; 9 bases are a match to TRBD2. The V and J ends lost 2 bases and 0 bases, in that order; junction bases with no gene match: 2. The CDR3 loop spans 15 amino acids. Germline lookup yields CDR1 MNHEY and CDR2 SVGEGT. The CDR3 coding sequence is TGTGCCAGCAGTTACCTAGCGGGACCCTCCTACGAGCAGTACGTC. This encodes CASSYLAGPSYEQYV.

This clonotype was observed many times. The chain carries TRBV20-1 and TRBJ2-1; 16 bases agree with TRBD2. Per germline, CDR1 DFQATT and CDR2 SNEGSKA (reference sequence). Trimming took 1 base from V and 9 from J; bases not matched to a gene: 18. The CDR3 totals 20 residues. CDR3 DNA sequence: TGCAGTGCTAGAGGACTTACCGGGACTAGCGGGGGGGGGGTGGCGGGTGAGCAGTTCTTC. It is translated as CSARGLTGTSGGGVAGEQFF.

This clonotype occurred many times. The rearrangement joins TRBV7-6 to TRBJ1-5; D possibly corresponds to TRBD1 (5 bases). Germline CDR1 SGHVS, CDR2 FNYEAQ. CDR3 size: 14 residues. Trimming shortened V by 5 bases and J by 4 bases, and 12 bases separated the two germline ends. The CDR3, as DNA: TGTGCCAGCAGCCTTTGGGGCAGAAATCAGCCCCAGCATTTT. Amino acid sequence: CASSLWGRNQPQHF.

In its sample, this clonotype was seen a few times. V gene TRBV20-1 combines with J gene TRBJ2-6; D is uncertain. This CDR3 has 14 residues. The V gene lost 3 bases and the J gene lost 4 bases, with 10 bases spanning the gap. CDR1 and CDR2 from the germline V gene are DFQATT and SNEGSKA (reference sequence). The CDR3 is CSASTSVGANVLTF. CDR3 DNA sequence: TGCAGTGCTAGTACGTCCGTAGGGGCCAACGTCCTGACTTTC.

This clonotype was counted at least ten times. The gene calls are TRBV7-2 and TRBJ1-1; D possibly corresponds to TRBD1 (5 bases). V lost 5 bases, J lost 11 bases, and 24 bases lay in between. Germline V gives CDR1 SGHTA, CDR2 FQGNSA. CDR3 length: 15 residues. The CDR3 here is CASSPFEGSGSVAFF. Written as DNA, the CDR3 is TGTGCCAGCAGCCCTTTTGAGGGGAGTGGAAGCGTGGCTTTCTTT. Complete variable domain (other parts from reference TRBV7-2 and TRBJ1-1): GAGVSQSPSNKVTEKGKDVELRCDPISGHTALYWYRQSLGQGLEFLIYFQGNSAPDKSGLPSDRFSAERTGGSVSTLTIQRTQQEDSAVYLCASSPFEGSGSVAFFGQGTRLTVV.

This clonotype was seen at least ten times. The chain couples TRBV7-2 to TRBJ2-5; no reliable D call. This CDR3 region has 12 residues. The germline CDR1 and CDR2 sequences are SGHTA and FQGNSA. The germline V and J ends were trimmed by 2 bases and 0 bases, with 1 base remaining between them. The CDR3 loop is CASSLYQETQYF. CDR3 coding DNA: TGTGCCAGCAGCTTATACCAAGAGACCCAGTACTTC.

The chain employs TRBV15 and TRBJ2-1; 11 nucleotides align to TRBD2. The CDR3 is 21 residues long. CDR1 and CDR2 (germline): LNHNV, YYDKDF (reference sequence). V lost 0 bases and J lost 0; bases outside the gene matches: 13. The CDR3 sequence: CATSRDRLPSGGSSSYNEQFF. The CDR3 nucleotides are TGTGCCACCAGCAGAGATAGATTGCCTAGCGGGGGGTCGAGCTCCTACAATGAGCAGTTCTTC. Complete variable domain (other parts from reference TRBV15 and TRBJ2-1): DAMVIQNPRYQVTQFGKPVTLSCSQTLNHNVMYWYQQKSSQAPKLLFHYYDKDFNNEADTPDNFQSRRPNTSFCFLDIRSPGLGDTAMYLCATSRDRLPSGGSSSYNEQFFGPGTRLTVL.

This clonotype was seen more than once but under ten times. The chain links TRBV29-1 to TRBJ2-5, with D possibly matching TRBD2 (6 bases). Deletions cut 3 bases from V and 3 bases from J, with 8 bases between. Germline CDR1 and CDR2: SQVTM and ANQGSEA. The CDR3 consists of 12 residues. For the CDR3, the DNA is TGCAGCGTTGACCCTAGCGAAGAGACCCAGTACTTC. This sequence encodes CSVDPSEETQYF.

The J gene is TRBJ2-1, the V gene TRBV28; 11 nucleotides match TRBD2. Germline V gene data show CDR1 as MDHEN and CDR2 as SYDVKM. This CDR3 spans 14 amino acids. J lost 4 bases, V lost 10 bases, and 6 bases had no gene match. CDR3 nucleotide sequence: TGTGCCACCTTAGCGGGGGGGCCATACAATGAGCAGTTCTTC. As protein: CATLAGGPYNEQFF.

On this clonotype itself: A much more abundant neighbour one base away suggests this may be a read error. The CDR3 is CATSPTLNLPLHF. CDR3 in DNA: TGTGCCACCAGCCCTACCCTGAATTTACCCCTCCACTTT. The chain has TRBV15 and TRBJ1-6; D remains unclear. The CDR3 contains 13 residues. The germline V gene has CDR1 LNHNV and CDR2 YYDKDF (reference sequence).

In its sample, this clonotype was seen many times. The chain is built from TRBV19 and TRBJ1-2, with 8 bases identical to TRBD1. There are 13 residues in the CDR3. V was clipped by 11 bases and J by 4 bases; unmatched bases: 9. Germline assignment: CDR1 LNHDA and CDR2 SQIVND (reference sequence). Written as DNA, the CDR3 is TGTGCCTCGAGGGACAGGACGTCCTATGGCTACACCTTC. Translated: CASRDRTSYGYTF.

This clonotype was picked up many times. The chain joins TRBV7-8 to TRBJ1-3; D call uncertain. CDR1 is SGHVS and CDR2 is FQNEAQ in the germline V gene. CDR3 length equals 14 residues. V lost 7 bases and J 0 bases, leaving 10 bases between the germline ends. CDR3 residues: CASKITDSGNTIYF. CDR3 coding DNA: TGTGCCAGCAAGATCACAGACTCTGGAAACACCATATATTTT. Full variable domain (remainder filled in from reference TRBV7-8 and TRBJ1-3): GAGVSQSPRYKVAKRGQDVALRCDPISGHVSLFWYQQALGQGPEFLTYFQNEAQLDKSGLPSDRFFAERPEGSVSTLKIQRTQQEDSAVYLCASKITDSGNTIYFGEGSWLTVV.

This clonotype has just a few counts. The chain employs TRBV29-1 and TRBJ2-2, with D hard to call. Germline CDR1 is SQVTM and CDR2 is ANQGSEA. This CDR3 contains 11 residues. V was shortened by 2 bases and J by 7 bases, with 5 bases between the two germline ends. CDR3 amino acids: CSVERVGELFF. In nucleotides, the CDR3 is TGCAGCGTTGAAAGAGTCGGGGAGCTGTTTTTT.